This TCR beta chain was identified in a study of vaccination and CD4 T cells after COVID-19. Study details: Diagnosis preceded the drawing of post-COVID samples by a median approximately 96 days (range 35 to 161).

Germline CDR1 reads KGHDR; CDR2 reads SFDVKD. This CDR3 contains 13 residues. V gave up 6 bases and J gave up 10 bases; unmatched junction bases: 6. Treatment: roughly nine-day PBMC culture with coronavirus spike peptide pools or control peptides (ViraFEST assay). From the unexposed donor, CD4+ T cells were collected ahead of the COVID-19 pandemic (2011-2018). PBMCs were cultured at some 2 million per well with roughly 9 IU/ml IL-2 and about 10 ug/ml peptide pools. Cultured CD4+ T cell DNA underwent sequencing with the Oncomine TCR Beta short-read assay. TCRdb reprocessed the PCR reads via MiXCR and lists one record per CDR3 protein. The profile shows around 9,500 distinct CDR3 sequences, 34% of them singletons. Worth noting for this clonotype: Its specificity is unknown.

The sequence derives from a human donor in good health. The rearrangement uses TRBV24-1 and TRBJ2-1; 9 positions agree with TRBD2. Sequencing was performed on CD4+ T cells from blood, cultured in vitro. This CDR3 is CATSRGGASEQFF. CDR3 nucleotide sequence: TGTGCCACCAGTCGCGGGGGGGCCAGCGAGCAGTTCTTC.